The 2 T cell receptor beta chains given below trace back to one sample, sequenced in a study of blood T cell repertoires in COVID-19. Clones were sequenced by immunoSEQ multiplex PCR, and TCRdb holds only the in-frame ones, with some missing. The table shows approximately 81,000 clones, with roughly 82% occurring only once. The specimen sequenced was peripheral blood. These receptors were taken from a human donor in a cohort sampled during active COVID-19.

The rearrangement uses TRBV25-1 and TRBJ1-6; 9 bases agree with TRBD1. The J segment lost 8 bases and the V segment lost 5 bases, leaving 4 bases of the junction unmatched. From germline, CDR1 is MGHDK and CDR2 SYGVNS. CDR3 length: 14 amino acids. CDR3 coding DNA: TGTGCCAGCAGTTGGGGACAGGGCGATTCACCCCTCCACTTT. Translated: CASSWGQGDSPLHF.

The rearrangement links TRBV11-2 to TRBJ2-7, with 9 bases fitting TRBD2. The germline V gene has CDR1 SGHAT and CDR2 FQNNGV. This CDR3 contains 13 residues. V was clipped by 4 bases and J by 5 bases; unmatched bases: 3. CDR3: CASSWTSANEQYF. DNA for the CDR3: TGTGCCAGCAGCTGGACTAGCGCCAACGAGCAGTACTTC.